The 19 T cell receptor beta chains below come from one sample, sequenced in a study of regulatory T cells in long-lasting Graves disease. Assembly of TCR beta libraries relied on iRepertoire HTBI primers together with Arm-PCR of CDR3 regions. In TCRdb, the multiplex PCR reads were re-called with MiXCR into one record per CDR3 protein. The repertoire holds 400,000 to 500,000 distinct CDR3 sequences, with 15% as singletons. Time point specified: newly diagnosed GD, antithyroid drugs for less than 3 months. The TCR library was made from RNA extracted from PBMCs. The same specimen was also included in a second study, on T cells in Graves' hyperthyroidism and ophthalmopathy.

This sample comprised peripheral blood mononuclear cells (PBMCs), obtained at new diagnosis, from a patient treated with antithyroid drugs. The origin of the receptors is a woman aged 25-40 years with Graves disease.

The rearrangement joins TRBV6-9 to TRBJ1-1; TRBD1 matches 10 bases. CDR1 is MNHGY and CDR2 is SVAAGI in the germline V gene. The CDR3 is 17 residues long. V shed 4 bases and J 1 base; nucleotides not matched to a gene: 9. The CDR3 loop reads CASSFPGQGVQNTEAFF. CDR3 coding DNA: TGTGCCAGCAGTTTCCCCGGACAGGGGGTCCAGAACACTGAAGCTTTCTTT.

The J gene is TRBJ1-1, the V gene TRBV6-1; 7 bases map to TRBD1. CDR1 MNHNS and CDR2 SASEGT come from the germline V gene. The CDR3 consists of 13 residues. Trimming took 5 bases from V and 10 from J; bases not matched to a gene: 10. The CDR3 DNA follows: TGTGCCAGCAGTCGCGGGCGGGACAGTCGAGCTTTCTTT. It is translated as CASSRGRDSRAFF.

The chain carries TRBV30 and TRBJ1-2; tentatively, D is TRBD1 (5 bases). Trimming left V 5 bases short and J 5 bases short, with 18 bases between. The CDR3 totals 14 residues. In germline, CDR1 is GTSNPN, CDR2 SVGIG (reference sequence). CDR3 region: CAWDPRRDDYGYTF. The DNA of the CDR3 is TGTGCCTGGGACCCCCGAAGGGACGATTATGGCTACACCTTC.

This clonotype was found many times. CDR3 coding DNA: TGTGCCAGCAGTTACTCTAGACAGCCACGGTATGGCTACACCTTC. Translation gives CASSYSRQPRYGYTF. The chain has TRBV6-2 or TRBV6-3 and TRBJ1-2; D is perhaps TRBD1 (5 bases). V lost 0 bases, J lost 5 bases, and 13 bases lay in between. CDR3 length: 15 amino acids. Germline CDR1 MNHEY, CDR2 SVGEGT.

J is TRBJ2-3 and V is TRBV20-1; D not certain. Germline loops: CDR1 DFQATT, CDR2 SNEGSKA (reference sequence). Trimming took off 5 bases at V and 7 bases at J, with 13 bases between the two ends. The CDR3 spans 12 residues. The DNA for the CDR3 is TGCAGTGCTCCCCCTGCCGGCAATACGCAGTATTTT. Translating it yields CSAPPAGNTQYF.

The table lists this clonotype with many counts. This sequence joins TRBV7-6 and TRBJ2-1; 7 bases agree with TRBD2. Germline loops: CDR1 SGHVS, CDR2 FNYEAQ. After removal of 5 bases from V and 6 bases from J, the junction contained 10 bases not matched to a gene. The CDR3 is 15 residues long. The CDR3 loop reads CASSSGLGLSNEQFF. The CDR3, as DNA: TGTGCCAGCAGCAGCGGACTAGGGCTAAGCAATGAGCAGTTCTTC.

This clonotype has more than one count but fewer than ten. This chain's CDR3 is CSVRLDNTDTQYF. DNA for the CDR3: TGCAGCGTGCGGCTTGATAACACAGATACGCAGTATTTT. The genes are TRBV29-1 and TRBJ2-3; the D is unclear. The CDR3 has 13 residues. Germline CDR1 is SQVTM and CDR2 is ANQGSEA. The V end was cut by 6 bases, the J end by 2 bases, with 12 bases between.

With respect to this clonotype: A read error is possible here, since a much larger clone lies one base away. This chain uses TRBV5-1 with TRBJ2-3, with D unresolved. The CDR3 spans 16 residues. V gave up 2 bases and J gave up 4 bases, with 17 bases separating them. The germline V gene has CDR1 SGHRS and CDR2 YFSETQ. Here the CDR3 reads CASSFDGMKTPDTQYF. CDR3 in DNA: TGCGCCAGCAGCTTCGACGGAATGAAAACACCAGATACGCAGTATTTT.

This clonotype was picked up many times. The chain recombines TRBV12-3 or TRBV12-4 with TRBJ2-1, with D possibly TRBD2 on 5 matching bases. V dropped 5 bases and J dropped 6 bases, with 17 bases sitting between them. CDR3 length equals 15 residues. The CDR3 DNA sequence: TGTGCCAGCAGTCTCATAGTGGGGAGAAGCAATGAGCAGTTCTTC. Amino acid sequence: CASSLIVGRSNEQFF.

V and J are TRBV19 and TRBJ2-1; TRBD1 matches 8 bases. The CDR3 sequence is 12 residues long. Trimming took 6 bases from V and 10 from J; bases not matched to a gene: 5. Germline values: CDR1 LNHDA, CDR2 SQIVND (reference sequence). CDR3 sequence (DNA): TGTGCCAGTAGACACCGGGACAGGGAGCAGTTCTTC. It codes for CASRHRDREQFF.

This clonotype was observed many times. The chain employs TRBV2 and TRBJ2-3; D tentatively fits TRBD1 or TRBD2 (5 bases each). The V gene lost 3 bases and the J gene lost 6 bases, with 13 bases spanning the gap. The V gene's germline CDR1 is SNHLY and CDR2 FYNNEI. The CDR3 totals 14 residues. The CDR3 spells CASSEGESRDTQYF. The CDR3 bases are TGTGCCAGCAGTGAGGGGGAATCTAGGGATACGCAGTATTTT.

CDR3 sequence reads: CASSLKSGGTGELFF. CDR3 coding DNA: TGTGCCAGCAGCCTGAAGTCGGGGGGCACCGGGGAGCTGTTTTTT. J is TRBJ2-2 and V is TRBV7-2; 7 bases line up with TRBD2. Looked up from germline, CDR1 is SGHTA and CDR2 is FQGNSA. CDR3 length: 15 amino acids. J was trimmed by 4 bases and V by 5 bases; bases with no gene match: 7.

This clonotype showed up many times. The chain couples TRBV18 to TRBJ2-4; unclear D gene. In germline, CDR1 is KGHSH, CDR2 LQKENI. V gave up 0 bases and J gave up 0 bases, with 9 bases separating them. CDR3 length: 16 residues. Here the CDR3 reads CASSPPGVLAKNIQYF. As DNA, the CDR3 is TGTGCCAGCTCACCACCGGGCGTTCTAGCCAAAAACATTCAGTACTTC.

The chain recombines TRBV24-1 with TRBJ2-1; D not certain. V was shortened by 5 bases and J by 2 bases, with 6 bases between the two germline ends. This CDR3 region has 13 residues. Germline CDR1 reads KGHDR; CDR2 reads SFDVKD. This CDR3 is CATSASPYNEQFF. For the CDR3, the DNA is TGTGCCACCAGTGCCTCACCCTACAATGAGCAGTTCTTC.

This clonotype was counted many times. The chain recombines TRBV10-3 with TRBJ2-3; 9 bases agree with TRBD2. Trimming cost V 9 bases and J 7 bases; bases outside gene matches: 14. Germline CDR1 reads ENHRY; CDR2 reads SYGVKD. This CDR3 contains 15 residues. CDR3 region: CAIRTMNSGSNTQYF. For the CDR3, the DNA is TGTGCCATAAGAACGATGAATAGCGGGAGTAATACGCAGTATTTT.

The chain uses TRBV12-3 or TRBV12-4 and TRBJ2-7; a weak D match, TRBD1 (6 bases). This CDR3 spans 14 amino acids. Between the trimmed V and J ends, which lost 5 bases and 2 bases, there was a span of 13 bases. The CDR3 DNA sequence: TGTGCCAGCAGTCCTAACCGACAGGCCTACGAGCAGTACTTC. This sequence encodes CASSPNRQAYEQYF.

This clonotype was seen only a few times. V is TRBV5-1 and J is TRBJ2-6; a weak D match, TRBD2 (5 bases). Trimming removed 7 bases from V and 4 bases from J, with 18 bases in between. The CDR3 extends over 16 amino acids. Germline V lookup: CDR1 SGHRS, CDR2 YFSETQ. CDR3 bases: TGCGCCAGCCGCGGGCCTGGTGGGAAGGGGGCCAACGTCCTGACTTTC. It specifies CASRGPGGKGANVLTF.

This clonotype occurred many times. This chain joins TRBV10-2 and TRBJ2-7; possible D gene TRBD1, 6 bases. The germline V and J ends were trimmed by 4 bases and 3 bases, with 16 bases remaining between them. Germline V CDR1 and CDR2: WSHSY, SAAADI. The CDR3 extends over 15 amino acids. CDR3 protein: CASSGIQGSHYEQYF. The CDR3 DNA is TGCGCCAGCAGTGGGATACAGGGTTCCCACTACGAGCAGTACTTC.

The gene calls are TRBV24-1 and TRBJ2-1; TRBD1 aligns across 8 bases. After removal of 3 bases from V and 8 bases from J, the junction contained 8 bases not matched to a gene. The germline V gene encodes CDR1 KGHDR and CDR2 SFDVKD. The CDR3 has 15 amino acids. The CDR3, as DNA: TGTGCCACCAGTGATGTGGGACAGGCGCCGGATGAGCAGTTCTTC. Its protein product is CATSDVGQAPDEQFF.